The 4 T cell receptor beta chains in this list originate from one sample, sequenced in a study of T cell changes during pregnancy in multiple sclerosis. Sequencing used immunoSEQ multiplex PCR; TCRdb keeps in-frame clones, though not all of them. Of fewer than 45,000 clones in the sample, more than 85% were seen once. Sequences were derived from CD4+ T cells from peripheral blood mononuclear cells, sampled in the third trimester of pregnancy. Source of these receptors: a female donor with multiple sclerosis, enrolled in a pregnancy study.

The gene calls are TRBV12-5 and TRBJ2-3, with 7 positions matching TRBD2. Losses at the gene ends were 2 bases for V and 6 bases for J; bases not matched to a gene: 8. The germline V gene encodes CDR1 LGHNT and CDR2 FRNRAP. The CDR3 runs 15 residues. The CDR3 is CASGLSSGVRDTQYF. Written as DNA, the CDR3 is TGTGCTAGTGGTTTGTCGAGCGGGGTGCGGGATACGCAGTATTTT.

The CDR3 region has the DNA TGTGCCGTCTGGGGAGACTACGAGCAGTACTTC. It translates to CAVWGDYEQYF. The chain combines TRBV10-3 with TRBJ2-7, with a weak D call TRBD2 (5 bases). Trimming removed 11 bases at V and 3 bases at J, with 11 bases between. CDR1 and CDR2 from the germline V gene are ENHRY and SYGVKD. The CDR3 is made up of 11 amino acids.

This clone occurred once. The chain employs TRBV5-4 and TRBJ1-2; D is unclear. Germline CDR1 SGHNT, CDR2 YYREEE (reference sequence). Trimming took off 1 base at V and 8 bases at J, with 15 bases between the two ends. This CDR3 comprises 14 residues. CDR3 protein: CASSLLLRRQGYTF. As DNA, the CDR3 is TGTGCCAGCAGCTTGCTTTTAAGGCGGCAGGGCTACACCTTC.

The count of this clone is one. This chain links TRBV2 with TRBJ1-5; 9 positions match TRBD1. The CDR3 extends over 15 amino acids. The germline gives CDR1 SNHLY, CDR2 FYNNEI. This chain's CDR3 is CASDRGAPRGGPQHF. The CDR3 DNA reads TGTGCGTCGGACAGGGGTGCTCCACGGGGAGGGCCCCAGCATTTT.